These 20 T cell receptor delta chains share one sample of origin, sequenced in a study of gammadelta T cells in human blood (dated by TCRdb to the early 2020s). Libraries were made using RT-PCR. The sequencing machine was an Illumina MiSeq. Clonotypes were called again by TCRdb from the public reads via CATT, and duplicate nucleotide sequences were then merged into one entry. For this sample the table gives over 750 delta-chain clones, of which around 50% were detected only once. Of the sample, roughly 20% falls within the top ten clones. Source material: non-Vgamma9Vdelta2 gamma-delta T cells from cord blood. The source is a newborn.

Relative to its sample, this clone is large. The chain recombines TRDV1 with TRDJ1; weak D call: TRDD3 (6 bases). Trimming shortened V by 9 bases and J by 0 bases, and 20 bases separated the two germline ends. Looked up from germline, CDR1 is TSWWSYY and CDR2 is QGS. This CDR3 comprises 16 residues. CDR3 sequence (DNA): TGTGCTCTCGGACGTACGGGGGACCTATACACCGATAAACTCATCTTT. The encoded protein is CALGRTGDLYTDKLIF.

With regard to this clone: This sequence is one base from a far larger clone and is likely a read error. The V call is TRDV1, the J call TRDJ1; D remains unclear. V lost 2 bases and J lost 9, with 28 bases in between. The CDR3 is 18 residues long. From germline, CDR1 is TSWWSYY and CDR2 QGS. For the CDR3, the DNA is TGTGCTCTTGGGGAAGTGGGTACTCGCAGGACTATAGGAGCACAACTCATCTTT. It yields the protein CALGEVGTRRTIGAQLIF.

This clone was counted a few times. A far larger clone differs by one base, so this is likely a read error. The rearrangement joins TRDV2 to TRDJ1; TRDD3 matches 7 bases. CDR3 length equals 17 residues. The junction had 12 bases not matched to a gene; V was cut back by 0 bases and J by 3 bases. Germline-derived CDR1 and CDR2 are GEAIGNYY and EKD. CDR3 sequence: CACDTVAGGRRSDKLIF. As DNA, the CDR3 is TGTGCCTGTGACACCGTAGCTGGGGGTAGACGTTCCGATAAACTCATCTTT.

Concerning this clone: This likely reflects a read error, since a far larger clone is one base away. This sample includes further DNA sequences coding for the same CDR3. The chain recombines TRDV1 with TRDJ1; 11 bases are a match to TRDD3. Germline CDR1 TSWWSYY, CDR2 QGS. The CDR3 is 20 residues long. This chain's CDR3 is CALGELLGGYAEGYTDKLIF. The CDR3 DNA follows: TGTGCACTTGGGGAACTGCTTGGGGGATACGCTGAGGGATACACCGATAAACTCATCTTT.

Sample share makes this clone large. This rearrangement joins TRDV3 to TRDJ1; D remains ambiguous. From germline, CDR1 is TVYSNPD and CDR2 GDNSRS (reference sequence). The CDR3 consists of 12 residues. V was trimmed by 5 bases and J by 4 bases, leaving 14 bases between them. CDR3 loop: CAATPDHDKLIF. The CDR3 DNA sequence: TGTGCCGCCACACCTGACCACGATAAACTCATCTTT.

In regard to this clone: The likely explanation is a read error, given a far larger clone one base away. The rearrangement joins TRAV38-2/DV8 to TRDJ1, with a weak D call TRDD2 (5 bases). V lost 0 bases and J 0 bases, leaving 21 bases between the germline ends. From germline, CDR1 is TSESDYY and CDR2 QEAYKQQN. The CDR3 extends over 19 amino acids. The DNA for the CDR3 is TGTGCTTATAGGAGCGTGGTCCCTACCCCTACTGAAGACACCGATAAACTCATCTTT. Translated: CAYRSVVPTPTEDTDKLIF.

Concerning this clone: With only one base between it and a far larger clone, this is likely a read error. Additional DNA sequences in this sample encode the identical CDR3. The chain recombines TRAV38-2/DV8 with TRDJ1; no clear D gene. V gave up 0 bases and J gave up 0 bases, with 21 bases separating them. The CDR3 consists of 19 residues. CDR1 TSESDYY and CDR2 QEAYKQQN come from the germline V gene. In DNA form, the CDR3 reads TGTGCTTATAGGAGCGGCCGGAGTGCCGGGCGGGTGCACACCGATAAACTCATCTTT. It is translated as CAYRSGRSAGRVHTDKLIF.

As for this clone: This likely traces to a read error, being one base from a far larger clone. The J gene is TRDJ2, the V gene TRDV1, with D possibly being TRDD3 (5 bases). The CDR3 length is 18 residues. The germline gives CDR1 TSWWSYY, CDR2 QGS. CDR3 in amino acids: CAHGEVGTRRTIGAQLFF. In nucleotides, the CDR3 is TGTGCTCATGGGGAAGTGGGTACTCGCAGGACTATAGGAGCACAACTCTTCTTT.

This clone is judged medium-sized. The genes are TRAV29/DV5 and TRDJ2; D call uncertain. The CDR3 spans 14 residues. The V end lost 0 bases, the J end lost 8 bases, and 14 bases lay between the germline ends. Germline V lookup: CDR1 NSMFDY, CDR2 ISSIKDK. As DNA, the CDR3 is TGTGCAGCAAGCGCGGCTCGCCTGGAGGCACAACTCTTCTTT. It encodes CAASAARLEAQLFF.

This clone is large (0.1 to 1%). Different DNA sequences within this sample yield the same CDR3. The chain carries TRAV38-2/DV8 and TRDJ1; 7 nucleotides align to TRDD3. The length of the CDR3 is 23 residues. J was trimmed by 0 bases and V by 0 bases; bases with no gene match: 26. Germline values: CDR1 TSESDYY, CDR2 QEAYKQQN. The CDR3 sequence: CAYRSALGFLRGANGGNTDKLIF. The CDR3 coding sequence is TGTGCTTATAGGAGCGCGCTGGGTTTCCTCCGCGGGGCTAATGGGGGAAACACCGATAAACTCATCTTT.

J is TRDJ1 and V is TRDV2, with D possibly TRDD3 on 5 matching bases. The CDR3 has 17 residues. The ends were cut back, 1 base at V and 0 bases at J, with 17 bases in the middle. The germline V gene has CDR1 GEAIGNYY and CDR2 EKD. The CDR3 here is CACDTIPRGPYTDKLIF. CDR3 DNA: TGTGCCTGTGACACAATCCCCCGGGGACCGTACACCGATAAACTCATCTTT.

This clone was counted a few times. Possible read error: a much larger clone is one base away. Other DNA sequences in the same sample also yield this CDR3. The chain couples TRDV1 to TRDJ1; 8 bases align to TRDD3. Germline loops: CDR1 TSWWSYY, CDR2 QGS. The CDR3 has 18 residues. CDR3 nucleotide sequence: TGTGCTCTCGGGGTCCTAGCCTCTTCGTACTGGGGGACCGATAAACTCATCTTT. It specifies CALGVLASSYWGTDKLIF.

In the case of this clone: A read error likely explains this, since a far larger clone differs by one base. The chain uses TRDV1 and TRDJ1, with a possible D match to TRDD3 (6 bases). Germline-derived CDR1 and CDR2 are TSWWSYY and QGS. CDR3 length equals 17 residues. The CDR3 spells CALGEHSGVYHTDKPIF. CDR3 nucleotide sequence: TGTGCTCTTGGGGAACACTCTGGGGTCTATCACACCGATAAACCCATCTTT.

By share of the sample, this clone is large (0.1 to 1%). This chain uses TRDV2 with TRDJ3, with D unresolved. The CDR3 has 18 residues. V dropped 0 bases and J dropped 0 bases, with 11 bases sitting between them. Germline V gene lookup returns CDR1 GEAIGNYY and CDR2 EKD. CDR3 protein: CACDTGSRSSWDTRQMFF. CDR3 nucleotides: TGTGCCTGTGACACCGGATCGCGTAGCTCCTGGGACACCCGACAGATGTTTTTC.

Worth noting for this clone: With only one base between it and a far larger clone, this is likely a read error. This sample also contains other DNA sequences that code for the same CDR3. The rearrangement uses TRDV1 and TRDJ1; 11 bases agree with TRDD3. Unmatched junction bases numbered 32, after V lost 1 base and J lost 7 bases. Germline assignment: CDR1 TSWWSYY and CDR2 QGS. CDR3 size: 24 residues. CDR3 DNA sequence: TGTGCTCTTGGGGAACGCGCCCCGGCTTTCCTTACCGATACTGGGGGATATGCGGGGGTTAAACTCATCTTT. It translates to CALGERAPAFLTDTGGYAGVKLIF.

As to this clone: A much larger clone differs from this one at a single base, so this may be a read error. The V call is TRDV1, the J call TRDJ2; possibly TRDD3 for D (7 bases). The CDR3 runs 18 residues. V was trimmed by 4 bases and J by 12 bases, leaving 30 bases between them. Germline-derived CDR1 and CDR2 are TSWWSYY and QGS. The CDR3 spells CALGGSPSHEILGTKLFF. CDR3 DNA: TGTGCTCTTGGGGGCTCACCTTCCCACGAGATACTGGGGACAAAACTCTTCTTT.

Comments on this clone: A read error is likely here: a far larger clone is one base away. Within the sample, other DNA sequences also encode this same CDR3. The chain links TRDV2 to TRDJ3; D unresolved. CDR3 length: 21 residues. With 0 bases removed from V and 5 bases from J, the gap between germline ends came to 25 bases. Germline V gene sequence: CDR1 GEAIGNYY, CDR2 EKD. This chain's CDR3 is CACDTGSRGSVGRRDTRQMFF. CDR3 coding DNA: TGTGCCTGTGACACCGGGAGTCGAGGCTCCGTGGGTAGGAGGGACACCCGACAGATGTTTTTC.

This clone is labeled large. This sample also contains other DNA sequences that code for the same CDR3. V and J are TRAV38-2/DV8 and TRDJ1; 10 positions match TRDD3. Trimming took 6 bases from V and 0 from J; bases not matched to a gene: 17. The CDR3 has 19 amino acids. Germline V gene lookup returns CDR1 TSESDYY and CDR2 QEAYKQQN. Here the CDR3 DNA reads TGTGCTTATAAGAGTACTGGGGGATGGAAAGGCCTTTACACCGATAAACTCATCTTT. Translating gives CAYKSTGGWKGLYTDKLIF.

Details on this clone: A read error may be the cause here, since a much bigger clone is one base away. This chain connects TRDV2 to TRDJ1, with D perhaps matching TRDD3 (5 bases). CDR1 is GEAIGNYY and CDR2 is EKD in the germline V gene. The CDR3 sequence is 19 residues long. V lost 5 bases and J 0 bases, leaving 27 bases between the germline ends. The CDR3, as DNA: TGTGCCTGTGTCGAGGAGAGGGATCCGATCCCTTTTGACACCGATAAACTCATCTTT. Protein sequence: CACVEERDPIPFDTDKLIF.

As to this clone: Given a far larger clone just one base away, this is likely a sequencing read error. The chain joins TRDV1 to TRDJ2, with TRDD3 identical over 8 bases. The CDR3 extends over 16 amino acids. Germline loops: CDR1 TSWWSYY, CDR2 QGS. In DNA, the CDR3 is TGTGCTCTTGGGGGCCTAACTGGGGGCTATACAGCAAAACTCTTCTTT. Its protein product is CALGGLTGGYTAKLFF.